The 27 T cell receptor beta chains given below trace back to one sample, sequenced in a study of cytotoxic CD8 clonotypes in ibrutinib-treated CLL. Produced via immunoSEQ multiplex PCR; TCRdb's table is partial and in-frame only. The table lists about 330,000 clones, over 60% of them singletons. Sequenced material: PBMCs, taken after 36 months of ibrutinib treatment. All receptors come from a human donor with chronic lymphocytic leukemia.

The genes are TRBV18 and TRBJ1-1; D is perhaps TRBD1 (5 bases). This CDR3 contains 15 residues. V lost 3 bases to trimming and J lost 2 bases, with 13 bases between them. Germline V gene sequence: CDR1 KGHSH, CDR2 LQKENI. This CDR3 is CASSPPPGYNTEAFF. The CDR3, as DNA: TGTGCCAGCTCACCGCCCCCAGGGTACAACACTGAAGCTTTCTTT. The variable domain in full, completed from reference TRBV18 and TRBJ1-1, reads NAGVMQNPRHLVRRRGQEARLRCSPMKGHSHVYWYRQLPEEGLKFMVYLQKENIIDESGMPKERFSAEFPKEGPSILRIQQVVRGDSAAYFCASSPPPGYNTEAFFGQGTRLTVV.

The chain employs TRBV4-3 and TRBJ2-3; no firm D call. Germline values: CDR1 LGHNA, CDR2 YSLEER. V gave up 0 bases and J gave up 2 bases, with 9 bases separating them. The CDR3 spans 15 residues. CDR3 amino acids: CASSQDLLTTDTQYF. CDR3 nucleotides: TGCGCCAGCAGCCAAGATCTCCTGACCACAGATACGCAGTATTTT.

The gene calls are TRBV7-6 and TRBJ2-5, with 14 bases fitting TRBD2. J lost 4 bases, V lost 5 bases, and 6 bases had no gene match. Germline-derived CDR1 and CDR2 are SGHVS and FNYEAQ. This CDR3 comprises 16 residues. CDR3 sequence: CASSPRLAGGPETQYF. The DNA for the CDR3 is TGTGCCAGCAGCCCCAGACTAGCGGGGGGGCCAGAGACCCAGTACTTC.

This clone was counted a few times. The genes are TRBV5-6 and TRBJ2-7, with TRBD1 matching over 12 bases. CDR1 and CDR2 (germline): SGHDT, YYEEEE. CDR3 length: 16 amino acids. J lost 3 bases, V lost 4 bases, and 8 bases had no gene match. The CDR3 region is CASSGDRGLMDYEQYF. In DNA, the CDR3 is TGTGCCAGCAGCGGGGACAGGGGGCTCATGGACTACGAGCAGTACTTC.

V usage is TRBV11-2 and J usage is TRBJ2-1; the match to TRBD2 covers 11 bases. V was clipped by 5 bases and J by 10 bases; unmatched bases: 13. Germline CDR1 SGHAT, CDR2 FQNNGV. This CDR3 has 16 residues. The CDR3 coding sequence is TGTGCCAGCAGCCCCCCGGGACTAGCGGTGGTTCAGGAGCAGTTCTTC. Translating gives CASSPPGLAVVQEQFF. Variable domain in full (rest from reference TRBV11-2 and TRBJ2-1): EAGVAQSPRYKIIEKRQSVAFWCNPISGHATLYWYQQILGQGPKLLIQFQNNGVVDDSQLPKDRFSAERLKGVDSTLKIQPAKLEDSAVYLCASSPPGLAVVQEQFFGPGTRLTVL.

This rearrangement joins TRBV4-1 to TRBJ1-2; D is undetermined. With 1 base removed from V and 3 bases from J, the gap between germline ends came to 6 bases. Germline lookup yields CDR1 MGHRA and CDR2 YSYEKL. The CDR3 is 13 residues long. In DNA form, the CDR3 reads TGCGCCAGCAGCCAAGGACGGGACTATGGCTACACCTTC. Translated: CASSQGRDYGYTF.

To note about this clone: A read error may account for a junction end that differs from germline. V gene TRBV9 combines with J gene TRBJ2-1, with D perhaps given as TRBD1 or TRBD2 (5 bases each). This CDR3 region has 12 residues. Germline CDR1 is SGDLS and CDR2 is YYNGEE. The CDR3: CASSVVSGTPIF. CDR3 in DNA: TGTGCCAGCAGCGTAGTTTCGGGGACGCCAATCTTC.

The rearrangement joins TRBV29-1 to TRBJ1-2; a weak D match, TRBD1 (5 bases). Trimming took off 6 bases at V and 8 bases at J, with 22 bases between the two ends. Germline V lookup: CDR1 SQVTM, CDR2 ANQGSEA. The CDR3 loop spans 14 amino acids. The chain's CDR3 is CSVGVEGWFDGYTF. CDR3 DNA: TGCAGCGTGGGGGTGGAAGGGTGGTTTGACGGCTACACCTTC.

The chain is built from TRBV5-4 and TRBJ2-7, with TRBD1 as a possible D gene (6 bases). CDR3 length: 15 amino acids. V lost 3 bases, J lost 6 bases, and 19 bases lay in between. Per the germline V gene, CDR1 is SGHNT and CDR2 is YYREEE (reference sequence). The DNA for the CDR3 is TGTGCCAGCAGCTCCCCGGGACATTCTCCTGTCGAGCAGTACTTC. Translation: CASSSPGHSPVEQYF.

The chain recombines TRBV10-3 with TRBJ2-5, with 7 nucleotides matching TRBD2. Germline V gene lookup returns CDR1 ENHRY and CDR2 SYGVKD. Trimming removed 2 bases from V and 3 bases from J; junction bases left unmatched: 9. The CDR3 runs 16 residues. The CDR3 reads CAISEPELALEETQYF. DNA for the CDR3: TGTGCCATCAGTGAGCCTGAACTAGCGCTTGAAGAGACCCAGTACTTC.

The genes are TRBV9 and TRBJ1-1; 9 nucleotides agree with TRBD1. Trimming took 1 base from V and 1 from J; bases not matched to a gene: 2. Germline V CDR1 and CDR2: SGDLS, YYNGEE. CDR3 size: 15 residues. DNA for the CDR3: TGTGCCAGCAGCGTATGGACAGGGGCGAACACTGAAGCTTTCTTT. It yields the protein CASSVWTGANTEAFF.

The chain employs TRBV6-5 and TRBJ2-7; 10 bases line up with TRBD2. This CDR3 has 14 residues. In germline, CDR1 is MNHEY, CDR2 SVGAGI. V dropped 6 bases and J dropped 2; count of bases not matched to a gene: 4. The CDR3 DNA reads TGTGCCAGCAGCCCCGGGACTAGCGCCTACGAGCAGTACTTC. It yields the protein CASSPGTSAYEQYF.

The CDR3 loop is CASSERSGFNQPQHF. As DNA, the CDR3 is TGTGCCAGCAGTGAAAGGTCAGGTTTTAATCAGCCCCAGCATTTT. The rearrangement joins TRBV2 to TRBJ1-5; D is unresolved. The V and J ends lost 2 bases and 4 bases respectively, with 12 bases between them. The germline V gene has CDR1 SNHLY and CDR2 FYNNEI. The CDR3 spans 15 residues.

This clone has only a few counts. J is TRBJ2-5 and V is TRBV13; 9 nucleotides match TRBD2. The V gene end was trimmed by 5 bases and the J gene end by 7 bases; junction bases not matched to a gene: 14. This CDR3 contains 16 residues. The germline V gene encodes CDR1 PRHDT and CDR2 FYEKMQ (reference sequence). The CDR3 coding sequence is TGTGCCAGCAGCCCTAAAGGGCGAGCGGGAGGTGCGACCCAGTACTTC. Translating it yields CASSPKGRAGGATQYF.

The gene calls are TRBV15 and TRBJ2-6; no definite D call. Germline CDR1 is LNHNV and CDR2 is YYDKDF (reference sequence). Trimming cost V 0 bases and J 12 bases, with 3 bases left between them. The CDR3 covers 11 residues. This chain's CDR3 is CATSRELVLTF. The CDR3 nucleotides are TGTGCCACCAGCAGAGAACTCGTCCTGACTTTC.

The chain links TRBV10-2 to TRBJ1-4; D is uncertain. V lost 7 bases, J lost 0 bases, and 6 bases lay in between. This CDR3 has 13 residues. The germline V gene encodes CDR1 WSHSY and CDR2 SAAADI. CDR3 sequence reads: CASKVATNEKLFF. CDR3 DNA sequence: TGCGCCAGCAAGGTTGCAACTAATGAAAAACTGTTTTTT.

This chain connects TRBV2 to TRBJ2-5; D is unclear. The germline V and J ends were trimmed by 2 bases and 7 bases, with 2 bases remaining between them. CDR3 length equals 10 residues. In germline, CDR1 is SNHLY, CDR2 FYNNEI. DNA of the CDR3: TGTGCCAGCAGTGAAAGGACCCAGTACTTC. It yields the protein CASSERTQYF.

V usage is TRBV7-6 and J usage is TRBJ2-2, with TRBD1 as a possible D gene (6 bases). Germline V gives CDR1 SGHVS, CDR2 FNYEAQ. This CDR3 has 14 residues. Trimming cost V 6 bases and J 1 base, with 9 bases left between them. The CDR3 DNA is TGTGCCAGCAGTCCGACAGGGAACACCGGGGAGCTGTTTTTT. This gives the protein CASSPTGNTGELFF.

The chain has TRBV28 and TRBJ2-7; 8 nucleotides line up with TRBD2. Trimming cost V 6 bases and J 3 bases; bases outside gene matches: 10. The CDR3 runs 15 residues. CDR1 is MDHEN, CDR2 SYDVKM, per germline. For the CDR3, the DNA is TGTGCCAGCAGCCCCCCGGGGGGGACTAGCTACGAGCAGTACTTC. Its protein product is CASSPPGGTSYEQYF.

CDR3 residues: CASSLGRNQLYNEQFF. The DNA for the CDR3 is TGTGCCAGCAGCTTAGGAAGGAACCAACTATACAATGAGCAGTTCTTC. J is TRBJ2-1 and V is TRBV11-3; D unclear. CDR1 and CDR2 (germline): SGHNT, YENEEA. The CDR3 extends over 16 amino acids. V was cut by 1 base and J by 4 bases, with 14 bases left in between.

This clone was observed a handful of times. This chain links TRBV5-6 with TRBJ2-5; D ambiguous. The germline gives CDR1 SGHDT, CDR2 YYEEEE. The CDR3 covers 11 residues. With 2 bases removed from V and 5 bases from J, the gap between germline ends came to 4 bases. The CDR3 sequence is CASSFEETQYF. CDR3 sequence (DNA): TGTGCCAGCAGCTTCGAGGAGACCCAGTACTTC.

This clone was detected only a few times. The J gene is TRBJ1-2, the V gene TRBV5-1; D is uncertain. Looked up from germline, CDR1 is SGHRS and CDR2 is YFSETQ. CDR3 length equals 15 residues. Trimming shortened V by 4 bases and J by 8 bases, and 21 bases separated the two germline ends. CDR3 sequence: CASSPSQTQLGGYTF. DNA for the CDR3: TGCGCCAGCAGCCCCTCGCAGACACAGTTAGGAGGCTACACCTTC. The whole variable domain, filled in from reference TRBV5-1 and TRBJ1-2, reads KAGVTQTPRYLIKTRGQQVTLSCSPISGHRSVSWYQQTPGQGLQFLFEYFSETQRNKGNFPGRFSGRQFSNSRSEMNVSTLELGDSALYLCASSPSQTQLGGYTFGSGTRLTVV.

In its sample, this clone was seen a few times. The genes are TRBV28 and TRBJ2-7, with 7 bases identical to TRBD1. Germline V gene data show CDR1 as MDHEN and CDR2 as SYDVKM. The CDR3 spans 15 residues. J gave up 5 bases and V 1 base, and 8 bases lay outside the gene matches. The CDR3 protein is CASSLSRGQEDEQYF. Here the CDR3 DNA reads TGTGCCAGCAGTTTATCTAGGGGGCAAGAGGACGAGCAGTACTTC.

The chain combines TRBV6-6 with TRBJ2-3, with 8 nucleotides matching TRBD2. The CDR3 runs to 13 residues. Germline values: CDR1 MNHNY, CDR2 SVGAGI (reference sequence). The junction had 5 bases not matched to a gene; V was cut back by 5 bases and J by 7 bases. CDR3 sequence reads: CASSPRGGYTQYF. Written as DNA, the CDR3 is TGTGCCAGCAGTCCCCGGGGGGGATATACGCAGTATTTT.

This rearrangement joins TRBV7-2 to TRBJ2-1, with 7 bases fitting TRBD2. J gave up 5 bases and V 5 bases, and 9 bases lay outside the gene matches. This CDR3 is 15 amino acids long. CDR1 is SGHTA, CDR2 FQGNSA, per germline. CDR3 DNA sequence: TGTGCCAGCAGCCAGTATGGGGGGGTTAACAATGAGCAGTTCTTC. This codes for CASSQYGGVNNEQFF.

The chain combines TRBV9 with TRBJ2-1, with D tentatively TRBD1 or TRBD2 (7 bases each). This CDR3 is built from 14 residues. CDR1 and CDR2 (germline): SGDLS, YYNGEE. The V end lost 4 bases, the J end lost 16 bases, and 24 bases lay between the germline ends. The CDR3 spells CASSLPQGGWKLFF. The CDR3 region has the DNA TGTGCCAGCAGCCTCCCTCAGGGGGGGTGGAAGCTCTTCTTC.

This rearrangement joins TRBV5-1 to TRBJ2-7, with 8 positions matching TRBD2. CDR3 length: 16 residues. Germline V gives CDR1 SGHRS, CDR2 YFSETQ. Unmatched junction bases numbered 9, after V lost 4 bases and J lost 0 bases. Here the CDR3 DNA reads TGCGCCAGCAGCCCCAGGACTAGCTCCAGCTCCTACGAGCAGTACTTC. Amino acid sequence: CASSPRTSSSSYEQYF.